This T cell receptor beta chain stems from a study of blood T cell repertoires in COVID-19. About the study: Samples of COVID-19 (acute and convalescent) were obtained from the United States, Italy and Spain. T cells, B-cell-depleted T cells, or PBMCs supplied cDNA or gDNA.

In the original workflow: Researchers report that nucleated cell counts were estimated from reference gene primer amplification. Data came from immunoSEQ multiplex PCR; TCRdb stores just in-frame clones and leaves some out. The D gene and trimming were derived from the DNA, and the V and J assignments and clone size from that table. Counted here are roughly 430,000 clones, around 90% occurring once; the ten biggest clones make up roughly 2%. Clinical history as reported by participants underpinned cohort assignment. The source material was PBMCs or T cells enriched from blood (not recorded which). The clonotype comes from a woman aged 35 to 49 with acute COVID-19.

As DNA, the CDR3 is TGTGCCAGCAGTTTAGGACAGGGGGCGCGAAATGAGCAGTTCTTC. Its translation: CASSLGQGARNEQFF. J is TRBJ2-1 and V is TRBV2, with TRBD1 matching over 11 bases. With V trimmed by 5 bases and J by 7 bases, 7 bases remained unmatched. There are 15 residues in the CDR3. Germline V CDR1 and CDR2: SNHLY, FYNNEI.